These 9 T cell receptor beta chains share one sample of origin, sequenced in a study of blood T cell repertoires in COVID-19. Profiling relied on immunoSEQ multiplex PCR, and the TCRdb table lists in-frame clones only, not all of them. The repertoire holds about 370,000 clones, roughly nine tenths seen once, with approximately 1% in the top ten. Specimen: PBMCs or T cells enriched from blood (not recorded which). Receptors originate from a man aged 18-30 years who had recovered from COVID-19.

The J gene is TRBJ1-3, the V gene TRBV9; TRBD1 matches 7 bases. V was pared by 3 bases and J by 1 base, with 4 bases of the junction left unmatched. The germline CDR1 and CDR2 sequences are SGDLS and YYNGEE. This CDR3 comprises 15 residues. CDR3 DNA sequence: TGTGCCAGCAGCGCAAGGACAGGTTCTGGAAACACCATATATTTT. Translating it yields CASSARTGSGNTIYF. Variable domain in full (rest from reference TRBV9 and TRBJ1-3): DSGVTQTPKHLITATGQRVTLRCSPRSGDLSVYWYQQSLDQGLQFLIQYYNGEERAKGNILERFSAQQFPDLHSELNLSSLELGDSALYFCASSARTGSGNTIYFGEGSWLTVV.

This sequence joins TRBV9 and TRBJ1-1; D gene ambiguous. V lost 0 bases to trimming and J lost 1 base, with 7 bases between them. Germline CDR1 reads SGDLS; CDR2 reads YYNGEE. The CDR3 sequence is 14 residues long. In DNA, the CDR3 is TGTGCCAGCAGCGTAGGGGGAGAGAACACTGAAGCTTTCTTT. It codes for CASSVGGENTEAFF.

The chain recombines TRBV14 with TRBJ2-5; tentatively, D is TRBD1 (6 bases). With 3 bases removed from V and 5 bases from J, the gap between germline ends came to 13 bases. This CDR3 has 14 amino acids. CDR1 is SGHDN, CDR2 FVKESK, per germline. The CDR3 region has the DNA TGTGCCAGCAGCCATACAGGGAGATTCGAGACCCAGTACTTC. It codes for CASSHTGRFETQYF.

The chain combines TRBV6-2 or TRBV6-3 with TRBJ1-6; no reliable D call. The CDR3 extends over 14 amino acids. V dropped 6 bases and J dropped 9 bases, with 15 bases sitting between them. Per germline, CDR1 MNHEY and CDR2 SVGEGT. The CDR3 region has the DNA TGTGCCAGCAGCCCCATCGGATCGGGTTCACCCCTCCACTTT. It translates to CASSPIGSGSPLHF.

The chain is built from TRBV11-2 and TRBJ1-1, with 7 nucleotides matching TRBD1. Germline V gives CDR1 SGHAT, CDR2 FQNNGV. This CDR3 spans 13 amino acids. The V and J ends lost 5 bases and 3 bases, in that order; junction bases with no gene match: 3. The CDR3 DNA sequence: TGTGCCAGCAGCAGACAGGGTCACACTGAAGCTTTCTTT. It is translated as CASSRQGHTEAFF.

This chain joins TRBV27 and TRBJ1-1; TRBD1 matches at 8 bases. Looked up from germline, CDR1 is MNHEY and CDR2 is SMNVEV (reference sequence). With V trimmed by 1 base and J by 8 bases, 6 bases remained unmatched. The CDR3 totals 14 residues. The CDR3: CASSLFSGGGEAFF. The CDR3 DNA is TGTGCCAGCAGTTTATTTTCAGGGGGCGGCGAAGCTTTCTTT.

V gene TRBV12-5 combines with J gene TRBJ2-1; D unclear. Germline V lookup: CDR1 LGHNT, CDR2 FRNRAP. V was cut by 2 bases and J by 10 bases, with 6 bases left in between. The CDR3 extends over 11 amino acids. The CDR3 DNA follows: TGTGCTAGTGGTTTGCCTCGGGAGCAGTTCTTC. It encodes CASGLPREQFF.

This clone was observed a few times. At the DNA level, this CDR3 is encoded by other sequences in the same sample as well. V usage is TRBV9 and J usage is TRBJ2-3; TRBD1 might be the D (5 bases). The germline CDR1 and CDR2 sequences are SGDLS and YYNGEE. The CDR3 consists of 15 residues. Trimming took 0 bases from V and 5 from J, leaving 13 bases between them. The CDR3 loop is CASSVAGQGKDTQYF. The CDR3 DNA is TGTGCCAGCAGCGTAGCTGGTCAGGGAAAAGATACGCAGTATTTT.

The chain joins TRBV19 to TRBJ1-4; D possibly corresponds to TRBD1 (6 bases). V gave up 4 bases and J gave up 7 bases, with 13 bases separating them. CDR3 size: 14 residues. The germline V gene encodes CDR1 LNHDA and CDR2 SQIVND (reference sequence). CDR3 in amino acids: CASSTSWTAEKLFF. The CDR3 bases are TGTGCCAGTAGTACCTCATGGACAGCTGAAAAACTGTTTTTT. Full variable domain (rest looked up from reference TRBV19 and TRBJ1-4): DGGITQSPKYLFRKEGQNVTLSCEQNLNHDAMYWYRQDPGQGLRLIYYSQIVNDFQKGDIAEGYSVSREKKESFPLTVTSAQKNPTAFYLCASSTSWTAEKLFFGSGTQLSVL.